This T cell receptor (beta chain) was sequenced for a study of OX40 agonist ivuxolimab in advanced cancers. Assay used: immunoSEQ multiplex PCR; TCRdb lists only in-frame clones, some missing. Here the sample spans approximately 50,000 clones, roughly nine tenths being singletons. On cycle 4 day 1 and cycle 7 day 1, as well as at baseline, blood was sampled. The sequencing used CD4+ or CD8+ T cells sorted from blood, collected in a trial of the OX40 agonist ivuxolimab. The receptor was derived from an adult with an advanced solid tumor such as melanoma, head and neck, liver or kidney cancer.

CDR3 loop: CATEGGGPYEQYF. DNA for the CDR3: TGTGCCACCGAAGGGGGAGGGCCCTACGAGCAGTACTTC. The V gene is TRBV28, the J gene TRBJ2-7; D may be TRBD2 (7 bases). This CDR3 contains 13 residues. CDR1 is MDHEN, CDR2 SYDVKM, per germline. The V and J ends lost 10 bases and 2 bases respectively, with 15 bases between them.